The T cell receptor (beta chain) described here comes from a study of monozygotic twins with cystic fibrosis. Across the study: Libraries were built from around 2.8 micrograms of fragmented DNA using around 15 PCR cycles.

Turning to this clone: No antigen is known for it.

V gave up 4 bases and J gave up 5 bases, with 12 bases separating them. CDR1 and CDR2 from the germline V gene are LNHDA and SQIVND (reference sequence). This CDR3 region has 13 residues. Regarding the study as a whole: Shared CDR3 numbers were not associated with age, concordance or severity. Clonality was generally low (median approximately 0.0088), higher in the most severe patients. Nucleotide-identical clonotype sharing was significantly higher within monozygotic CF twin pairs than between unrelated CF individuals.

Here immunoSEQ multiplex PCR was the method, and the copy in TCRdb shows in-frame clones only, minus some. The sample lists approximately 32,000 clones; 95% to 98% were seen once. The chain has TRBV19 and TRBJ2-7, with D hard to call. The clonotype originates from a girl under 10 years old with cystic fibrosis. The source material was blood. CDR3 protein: CASSTLEGDEQYF. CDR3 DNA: TGTGCCAGTAGTACGCTAGAAGGTGACGAGCAGTACTTC. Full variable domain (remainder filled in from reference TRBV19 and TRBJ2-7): DGGITQSPKYLFRKEGQNVTLSCEQNLNHDAMYWYRQDPGQGLRLIYYSQIVNDFQKGDIAEGYSVSREKKESFPLTVTSAQKNPTAFYLCASSTLEGDEQYFGPGTRLTVT.